These 17 T cell receptor beta chains came from one sample sequenced in a study of blood T cell repertoires in COVID-19. TCRdb keeps only in-frame clones here, not all; method: immunoSEQ multiplex PCR. Seen here are about 160,000 clones, approximately 91% observed once, and the top ten hold approximately 2.4%. Sequencing was performed on peripheral blood. All receptors come from a man younger than 35 with acute or convalescent COVID-19.

CDR3 sequence reads: CASSYSSRGRGQPQHF. The DNA of the CDR3 is TGTGCCAGCAGTTACTCGAGCAGGGGGCGAGGCCAGCCCCAGCATTTT. The chain uses TRBV6-2 or TRBV6-3 and TRBJ1-5, with TRBD1 identical over 8 bases. The CDR3 sequence is 16 residues long. Losses at the gene ends were 0 bases for V and 7 bases for J; bases not matched to a gene: 8. Germline lookup yields CDR1 MNHEY and CDR2 SVGEGT.

About this clone itself: Other DNA variants within this sample encode the same CDR3. The chain joins TRBV28 to TRBJ2-3; D is uncertain. Trimming removed 6 bases from V and 0 bases from J, with 4 bases in between. CDR1 MDHEN and CDR2 SYDVKM come from the germline V gene. The CDR3 is 12 amino acids. The DNA of the CDR3 is TGTGCCAGCAGCCCTAGCACAGATACGCAGTATTTT. This encodes CASSPSTDTQYF.

The count of this clone is one. This rearrangement joins TRBV14 to TRBJ2-4; no firm D call. Trimming took off 1 base at V and 0 bases at J, with 10 bases between the two ends. Germline CDR1 reads SGHDN; CDR2 reads FVKESK. The CDR3 totals 16 residues. Here the CDR3 reads CASSQGRFSAKNIQYF. Here the CDR3 DNA reads TGTGCCAGCAGCCAAGGCAGATTCTCAGCCAAAAACATTCAGTACTTC.

The genes are TRBV18 and TRBJ1-1; D is possibly TRBD1 (5 bases). With 8 bases removed from V and 4 bases from J, the gap between germline ends came to 14 bases. The CDR3 is 13 residues long. From germline, CDR1 is KGHSH and CDR2 LQKENI. The CDR3 sequence is CASDPGVGTEAFF. The CDR3 nucleotides are TGTGCCAGCGACCCGGGGGTGGGCACTGAAGCTTTCTTT.

The chain carries TRBV29-1 and TRBJ2-2, with TRBD1 identical over 8 bases. Trimming at V came to 5 bases and at J to 3 bases, leaving 5 bases not matched to a gene. Germline CDR1 SQVTM, CDR2 ANQGSEA. This CDR3 has 14 residues. As DNA, the CDR3 is TGCAGCGTTAACAGGGGGACGGACACCGGGGAGCTGTTTTTT. Its protein is CSVNRGTDTGELFF.

The genes are TRBV24-1 and TRBJ1-1; perhaps TRBD1 as D (5 bases). Deletions cut 3 bases from V and 5 bases from J, with 12 bases between. There are 14 residues in the CDR3. Germline V gives CDR1 KGHDR, CDR2 SFDVKD. The CDR3 reads CATSDNGGKTEAFF. CDR3 DNA: TGTGCCACCAGTGATAACGGGGGAAAAACTGAAGCTTTCTTT.

There are a few counts of this clone. The V and J genes are TRBV7-6 and TRBJ2-7, with 8 bases aligning to TRBD1. The CDR3 sequence is 15 residues long. Germline V lookup: CDR1 SGHVS, CDR2 FNYEAQ. Unmatched junction bases numbered 6, after V lost 1 base and J lost 4 bases. The CDR3 protein is CASSLEDREGYEQYF. CDR3 nucleotides: TGTGCCAGCAGCTTAGAGGACAGGGAAGGGTACGAGCAGTACTTC.

The rearrangement links TRBV5-4 to TRBJ2-1; 9 bases line up with TRBD1. After removal of 3 bases from V and 1 base from J, the junction contained 5 bases not matched to a gene. Looked up from germline, CDR1 is SGHNT and CDR2 is YYREEE (reference sequence). The CDR3 runs 16 residues. The CDR3 nucleotides are TGTGCCAGCAGCTGGGACAGGGACCTATCCTACAATGAGCAGTTCTTC. Translating it yields CASSWDRDLSYNEQFF.

This chain joins TRBV5-1 and TRBJ2-1; D is unclear. The CDR3 has 15 amino acids. Germline loops: CDR1 SGHRS, CDR2 YFSETQ. With 2 bases removed from V and 3 bases from J, the gap between germline ends came to 12 bases. The CDR3 is CASSFAASSYNEQFF. The CDR3 DNA sequence: TGCGCCAGCAGCTTCGCGGCATCGAGCTACAATGAGCAGTTCTTC. Filled out from reference TRBV5-1 and TRBJ2-1, the complete variable domain reads KAGVTQTPRYLIKTRGQQVTLSCSPISGHRSVSWYQQTPGQGLQFLFEYFSETQRNKGNFPGRFSGRQFSNSRSEMNVSTLELGDSALYLCASSFAASSYNEQFFGPGTRLTVL.

This clone was found once. The rearrangement links TRBV3-1 (or the pseudogene TRBV3-2) to TRBJ1-2, with 9 nucleotides matching TRBD1. The trim removed 7 bases at V and 2 bases at J, leaving 8 bases unmatched. The CDR3 runs 15 residues. In germline, CDR1 is LGHDT, CDR2 YNNKEL (reference sequence). CDR3 in amino acids: CASTPSGTGNYGYTF. The DNA for the CDR3 is TGTGCCAGCACCCCAAGTGGGACAGGGAACTATGGCTACACCTTC.

This clone was counted once. V usage is TRBV24-1 and J usage is TRBJ2-2; 8 bases match TRBD2. V gave up 1 base and J gave up 4 bases; unmatched junction bases: 4. This CDR3 region has 16 residues. Germline CDR1 reads KGHDR; CDR2 reads SFDVKD. The CDR3 is CATSDLGLAGTGELFF. The CDR3 DNA reads TGTGCCACCAGTGATTTAGGACTAGCCGGCACCGGGGAGCTGTTTTTT.

This clone appeared a single time. The rearrangement links TRBV19 to TRBJ2-7, with unresolved D. The V end was cut by 3 bases, the J end by 2 bases, with 8 bases between. The length of the CDR3 is 13 residues. CDR1 LNHDA and CDR2 SQIVND come from the germline V gene (reference sequence). The CDR3 region is CASSIAATYEQYF. In DNA form, the CDR3 reads TGTGCCAGTAGTATTGCAGCGACCTACGAGCAGTACTTC.

The gene calls are TRBV6-6 and TRBJ1-1, with D perhaps matching TRBD1 (6 bases). There are 15 residues in the CDR3. Germline V gene lookup returns CDR1 MNHNY and CDR2 SVGAGI (reference sequence). V shed 4 bases and J shed 5 bases, with 17 bases lying between them. CDR3 DNA: TGTGCCAGCAGTTCAGGGGCCTCACCGAGGACTGAAGCTTTCTTT. Its protein product is CASSSGASPRTEAFF.

This chain links TRBV30 with TRBJ1-5; tentatively, D is TRBD1 (5 bases). V lost 2 bases and J lost 6, with 17 bases in between. Per the germline V gene, CDR1 is GTSNPN and CDR2 is SVGIG (reference sequence). The CDR3 sequence is 15 residues long. The CDR3 nucleotides are TGTGCCTGGAGTTCTTTACCAGGGCAGGCTCAGCCCCAGCATTTT. Its protein is CAWSSLPGQAQPQHF. Drawing the rest from reference TRBV30 and TRBJ1-5, the complete variable domain is SQTIHQWPATLVQPVGSPLSLECTVEGTSNPNLYWYRQAAGRGLQLLFYSVGIGQISSEVPQNLSASRPQDRQFILSSKKLLLSDSGFYLCAWSSLPGQAQPQHFGDGTRLSIL.

This clone was counted once. The rearrangement links TRBV19 to TRBJ2-7; D is perhaps TRBD2 (6 bases). Trimming took 5 bases from V and 3 from J, leaving 8 bases between them. Germline CDR1 LNHDA, CDR2 SQIVND (reference sequence). CDR3 size: 12 residues. CDR3 sequence reads: CASSGEDYEQYF. The DNA for the CDR3 is TGTGCCAGTAGTGGGGAGGACTACGAGCAGTACTTC.

The rearrangement joins TRBV12-5 to TRBJ2-1, with 12 bases fitting TRBD2. V gave up 0 bases and J gave up 5 bases; unmatched junction bases: 8. The germline V gene encodes CDR1 LGHNT and CDR2 FRNRAP. The CDR3 runs 18 residues. The CDR3 DNA is TGTGCTAGTGGTTTGGTACTCGCTAGCGGGAGGGCAAACAATGAGCAGTTCTTC. It is translated as CASGLVLASGRANNEQFF.

The chain uses TRBV19 and TRBJ1-1, with D possibly matching TRBD1 (5 bases). Trimming shortened V by 3 bases and J by 1 base, and 12 bases separated the two germline ends. The CDR3 has 15 amino acids. The germline V gene has CDR1 LNHDA and CDR2 SQIVND (reference sequence). The CDR3 loop reads CASSMADTSNTEAFF. Here the CDR3 DNA reads TGTGCCAGTAGTATGGCGGACACCTCGAACACTGAAGCTTTCTTT.